The rows below give T cell receptor beta chains drawn from one sample of a study of cytomegalovirus exposure and HLA in healthy donors. Here immunoSEQ multiplex PCR was the method, and the copy in TCRdb shows in-frame clones only, minus some. This table has some 130,000 clones, 63% appearing once. Source material: PBMCs. These receptors were taken from a middle-aged man in good health and CMV-seropositive. CDR3s include the opening cysteine and the closing phenylalanine or tryptophan. Fields, in order: clone size, J gene, V gene, D gene, CDR3 protein, CDR3 DNA. A D gene is named only where the DNA matches it firmly. The size entry is marked missing in some rows and otherwise reads once, few, many or a size class.

-	TRBJ2-7	TRBV7-2	TRBD1	CASSFFGQGYEQYF	TGTGCCAGCAGCTTTTTCGGACAGGGCTACGAGCAGTACTTC
-	TRBJ2-1	TRBV28	-	CASSLSNRGDGEQFF	TGTGCCAGCAGTTTATCAAACCGGGGTGACGGTGAGCAGTTCTTC
once	TRBJ1-1	TRBV7-9	TRBD1	CASSWTDRGAEAFF	TGTGCCAGCAGCTGGACTGACAGGGGTGCTGAAGCTTTCTTT
once	TRBJ2-1	TRBV11-3	-	CASSLGGERNEQFF	TGTGCCAGCAGCTTAGGGGGGGAGAGGAATGAGCAGTTCTTC
-	TRBJ1-6	TRBV15	-	CATSRVESPLHF	TGTGCCACCAGCAGAGTGGAGTCACCCCTCCACTTT
-	TRBJ1-2	TRBV6-1	-	CASSQTVAYGYTF	TGTGCCAGCAGTCAGACAGTTGCCTATGGCTACACCTTC
-	TRBJ1-3	TRBV7-2	-	CASSMGHTGSGNTIYF	TGTGCCAGCAGCATGGGACATACCGGCTCTGGAAACACCATATATTTT
-	TRBJ2-5	TRBV19	-	CASRRTVDMETQYF	TGTGCCAGTAGAAGGACAGTTGATATGGAGACCCAGTACTTC
few	TRBJ2-7	TRBV5-1	-	CASSAGSYEQYF	TGCGCCAGCAGCGCGGGGAGCTACGAGCAGTACTTC
few	TRBJ2-5	TRBV6-6	TRBD1	CASSYSVRGRPETQYF	TGTGCCAGCAGTTACTCGGTTAGGGGGCGTCCGGAGACCCAGTACTTC
-	TRBJ2-7	TRBV5-1	TRBD2	CASSLAELAGEYEQYF	TGCGCCAGCAGCTTGGCCGAACTAGCGGGAGAGTACGAGCAGTACTTC
-	TRBJ2-7	TRBV28	TRBD1	CASRSWTGSEQYF	TGTGCCAGCCGTAGCTGGACAGGGAGCGAGCAGTACTTC
-	TRBJ2-5	TRBV7-2	TRBD1	CASSFRGKGQETQYF	TGTGCCAGCAGCTTCAGGGGGAAGGGCCAAGAGACCCAGTACTTC
-	TRBJ2-7	TRBV5-1	TRBD1	CASSLTGGYEQYF	TGCGCCAGCAGCTTGACAGGGGGCTACGAGCAGTACTTC
few	TRBJ1-6	TRBV10-3	TRBD1	CAISGTGYSPLHF	TGTGCCATCAGTGGGACAGGGTATTCACCCCTCCACTTT
-	TRBJ2-7	TRBV28	TRBD2	CASTSGFYEQYF	TGTGCCAGCACTAGCGGATTCTACGAGCAGTACTTC
-	TRBJ2-2	TRBV7-3	-	CASSSLAPGELFF	TGTGCCAGCAGCTCCCTAGCGCCCGGGGAGCTGTTTTTT
-	TRBJ2-1	TRBV5-1	-	CASSPGHGGVSYNEQFF	TGCGCCAGCAGCCCCGGCCATGGCGGGGTCTCTTACAATGAGCAGTTCTTC
-	TRBJ2-2	TRBV5-8	-	CASSLSVAFTGELFF	TGTGCCAGCAGCTTGTCCGTAGCGTTCACCGGGGAGCTGTTTTTT
-	TRBJ1-1	TRBV7-9	-	CSSSLGGQTEAFF	TGTTCCAGCAGCTTAGGGGGGCAGACTGAAGCTTTCTTT
-	TRBJ1-3	TRBV6-5	TRBD1	CASSSPGGSGNTIYF	TGTGCCAGCAGTTCCCCAGGGGGCTCTGGAAACACCATATATTTT
-	TRBJ1-5	TRBV9	-	CASSVEGGVQPQHF	TGTGCCAGCAGCGTAGAAGGGGGTGTTCAGCCCCAGCATTTT
-	TRBJ2-1	TRBV2	TRBD2	CASSGIAGLHNEQFF	TGTGCCAGCAGTGGCATAGCGGGGCTCCACAATGAGCAGTTCTTC
-	TRBJ1-1	TRBV7-8	TRBD1	CASSLGQGALTEAFF	TGTGCCAGCAGCTTAGGTCAGGGGGCGCTCACTGAAGCTTTCTTT
once	TRBJ1-2	TRBV27	TRBD1	CASGGTGDVGVYGYTF	TGTGCCAGCGGTGGGACAGGGGACGTGGGCGTCTATGGCTACACCTTC
-	TRBJ1-5	TRBV7-8	-	CASSLAAGLGQPQHF	TGTGCCAGCAGCTTAGCGGCAGGGTTGGGACAGCCCCAGCATTTT
-	TRBJ2-1	TRBV6-6	TRBD2	CASSLAGTYYNEQFF	TGTGCCAGCTCACTAGCGGGGACCTACTACAATGAGCAGTTCTTC
-	TRBJ2-7	TRBV7-2	-	CASSTTGLAGWYEQYF	TGTGCCAGCAGCACCACCGGCCTGGCGGGATGGTACGAGCAGTACTTC
-	TRBJ2-1	TRBV4-1	TRBD2	CASSPQTGLASAYNEQFF	TGCGCCAGCAGCCCACAAACGGGACTAGCGTCAGCCTACAATGAGCAGTTCTTC
-	TRBJ1-1	TRBV5-5	TRBD1	CASSLAPGQGATTEAFF	TGTGCCAGCAGCTTGGCCCCGGGACAGGGGGCGACCACTGAAGCTTTCTTT
-	TRBJ2-7	TRBV9	TRBD1	CASSVEGAIYEQYF	TGTGCCAGCAGCGTCGAGGGGGCAATCTACGAGCAGTACTTC
-	TRBJ1-5	TRBV27	-	CASSREGQPQHF	TGTGCCAGCAGTCGCGAGGGTCAGCCCCAGCATTTT
-	TRBJ2-1	TRBV19	TRBD1	CASSEGQGAGYNEQFF	TGTGCCAGTAGTGAGGGACAGGGGGCAGGTTACAATGAGCAGTTCTTC
-	TRBJ1-2	TRBV18	TRBD1	CASSSRDRDFGYTF	TGTGCCAGCTCATCCCGGGACAGGGATTTTGGCTACACCTTC
few	TRBJ2-7	TRBV10-3	-	CAISPGSYEQYF	TGTGCCATCAGTCCAGGGTCCTACGAGCAGTACTTC
-	TRBJ2-1	TRBV5-1	TRBD1	CASSLAWDRGGEQFF	TGCGCCAGCAGCTTGGCCTGGGACAGGGGTGGCGAGCAGTTCTTC
-	TRBJ2-7	TRBV5-6	-	CASSLVSSYEQYF	TGTGCCAGCAGCTTGGTGTCCAGCTACGAGCAGTACTTC
few	TRBJ2-2	TRBV6-5	TRBD1	CASRGQGANTGELFF	TGTGCCAGCAGGGGACAGGGGGCGAACACCGGGGAGCTGTTTTTT
-	TRBJ2-5	TRBV5-1	TRBD2	CASSPSGAGETQYF	TGCGCCAGCAGCCCCAGCGGGGCCGGGGAGACCCAGTACTTC
-	TRBJ2-5	TRBV6-5	-	CASSYGPDSQETQYF	TGTGCCAGCAGTTACGGCCCGGACAGTCAAGAGACCCAGTACTTC
-	TRBJ2-7	TRBV19	TRBD2	CASSVETSEFSYEQYF	TGTGCCAGTAGTGTCGAGACTAGCGAGTTCTCCTACGAGCAGTACTTC
-	TRBJ1-2	TRBV29-1	-	CSVQPQLSYTF	TGCAGCGTCCAGCCACAGCTGAGCTACACCTTC
few	TRBJ2-2	TRBV6-5	TRBD1	CASSYGQGAGELFF	TGTGCCAGCAGTTACGGGCAGGGGGCCGGGGAGCTGTTTTTT
once	TRBJ2-4	TRBV5-8	TRBD1	CASSIRTGAKNIQYF	TGTGCCAGCAGCATCCGGACAGGGGCCAAAAACATTCAGTACTTC
-	TRBJ2-7	TRBV27	TRBD2	CASSLTRTSGSYEQYF	TGTGCCAGCAGTTTAACCCGGACTAGCGGGTCCTACGAGCAGTACTTC
-	TRBJ1-2	TRBV2	-	CASSKQELHGYTF	TGTGCCAGCAGTAAACAGGAGCTACATGGCTACACCTTC